The sequence of this TCR beta chain was determined in a study of shared clonotypes between healthy human individuals (dated by TCRdb to 2019 to 2021). As for the study more broadly: The cohort included three men and a couple of women between 18 and 49 years of age. To increase sequencing depth and limit assay-specific biases, TCR repertoire library preparation and sequencing were carried out by different laboratories using diverse techniques. For each donor, CD4 naive and CD4 memory were each run on three plates, CD8 naive on two plates, and CD8 memory on one plate. Between about 0.9 and 9 billion PBMCs per donor were obtained by leukapheresis. To estimate repertoire size and how much clonotype sharing occurs between individuals, the study deeply sequenced the blood TCR repertoires of about five healthy adults.

CDR1 WSHSY and CDR2 SAAADI were looked up in the germline V gene. From V the trimming removes 4 bases and from J it removes 2 bases, while the gene matches leave 10 bases of the junction unaccounted for. The CDR3 covers 17 residues, taking in both the cysteine and the phenylalanine. Only the CDR3 portion is preserved as DNA: 51 bases, with reading frame beginning at the first base. Study-level results and caveats: When several donors were compared, the shared fraction of clonotypes was about 5% for naive CD4, 3.5% to 4% for naive CD8, 2.3% for memory CD4, and 0.35% to 0.4% for memory CD8. Pairwise subsampling led to the expectation that sequencing depth would affect the degree of clonotype sharing among donors. Clonotypes shared by all four sorted-subset donors showed higher generation probabilities than non-shared clonotypes. Sampling was restricted to blood, and TCR repertoires in tissue are likely to differ from TCR repertoires in blood. Naive subsets generally had larger estimated clonotype richness than memory subsets. The genetic and exposure-history diversity represented was limited by the small number of donors. Rarefaction of sorted-subset datasets indicated incomplete sequencing despite the large sequencing depth.

TCR CDR3 regions were amplified from genomic DNA by multiplex PCR using the deep immunoSEQ assay. Extracted genomic DNA from each cell subset was spread evenly across all wells of several immunoSEQ 96-well plates, with each plate serving as a replicate. Each replicate PCR for sorted subsets received about 200 ng genomic DNA, equal to 28,000 or so T cell genomes. The purified libraries were quantified using a Qubit 3.0 fluorometer, sized with a Bioanalyzer 2100, and then quantified again using the KAPA Library Quantification kit. Each immunoSEQ 96-well plate was sequenced on its own single-read 150-cycle Illumina NextSeq 550 flow cell. Per the source publication's procedure: The immunoSEQ output contained only junctional sequences without quality scores, so filtering could not match that applied to full-length reads. To assign V/J genes and CDR3, sequences were annotated using PyIR, a Python wrapper for IgBLAST v1.9, with IMGT germline references. Reads with weak V/J assignments (E-value above 1e-6), missing CDR3, stop codons, out-of-frame junctions, or ambiguous translated residues were removed. V3J clonotypes were defined by identical inferred V gene, J gene, and CDR3 amino acid sequence. Percentage overlap between repertoires was computed as shared unique clonotypes divided by the size of the smaller repertoire. Three approaches were used to assess repertoire richness: RTK rarefaction, the Chao1 estimator, and Recon v2.1 estimates of unobserved clonotypes. For all TCRbeta clonotypes obtained by the gDNA method from four donors, generation probabilities were computed with OLGA. In TCRdb, the immuneACCESS table is reduced to in-frame sequences with V and J assigned. These tables do not hold every clone; where another copy was compared, an unresolved V gene accounts for under half, and the others remain unexplained. Clonal size and the V and J genes are those of that table, whereas D and trimming came from the DNA. This sample has approximately 2.4 million clones in its table, and 90% to 97% of those were observed once. Approximately 0.13% of the sample lies in the top ten.

Donors were healthy HIV-negative adults with no recently reported acute infections or vaccinations. Every donor was a Caucasian adult residing in Nashville, Tennessee, USA. Magnetic negative selection was used to enrich CD4+ T cells, after which naive cells were positively selected on CD45RA and the negative fraction became the memory subset. After blood collection by leukapheresis, PBMCs were isolated using Ficoll-Histopaque density gradient centrifugation and then cryopreserved in the vapor phase of liquid nitrogen. Purity and quantity of every magnetically sorted T cell population were checked by analytical flow cytometry. Genomic DNA was isolated from every sorted fraction and measured by UV absorbance on a Nanodrop 2000c. As concerns this clone: The specificity of this receptor is unknown. No base qualities exist here, and no much larger clone lies one base off it.

The sequencing input was naive CD4+ T cells sorted from blood. Interpreted using the paper, the cell subset or site label stands for: CD45RA+ positively selected. The TCR sequence derives from a man younger than 30 in good health. The chain is made from TRBV10-2 and TRBJ2-3, with TRBD2 identical over 9 junction bases. The CDR3 corresponds to CASSVELAGLFTDTQYF. The DNA is TGCGCCAGCAGTGTAGAACTAGCGGGCCTTTTCACAGATACGCAGTATTTT.